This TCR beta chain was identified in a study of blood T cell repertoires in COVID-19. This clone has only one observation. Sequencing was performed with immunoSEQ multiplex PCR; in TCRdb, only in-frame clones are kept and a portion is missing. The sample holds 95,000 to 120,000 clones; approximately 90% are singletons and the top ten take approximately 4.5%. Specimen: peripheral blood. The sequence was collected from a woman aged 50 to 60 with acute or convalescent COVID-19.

CDR3 residues: CASSQDYEGEQETQYF. Here the CDR3 DNA reads TGTGCCAGCAGCCAAGATTATGAGGGCGAGCAAGAGACCCAGTACTTC. The chain links TRBV3-1 (or the pseudogene TRBV3-2) to TRBJ2-5; perhaps TRBD2 as D (5 bases). The V and J ends lost 0 bases and 2 bases respectively, with 13 bases between them. The germline V gene has CDR1 LGHDT and CDR2 YNNKEL (reference sequence). The CDR3 length is 16 residues.